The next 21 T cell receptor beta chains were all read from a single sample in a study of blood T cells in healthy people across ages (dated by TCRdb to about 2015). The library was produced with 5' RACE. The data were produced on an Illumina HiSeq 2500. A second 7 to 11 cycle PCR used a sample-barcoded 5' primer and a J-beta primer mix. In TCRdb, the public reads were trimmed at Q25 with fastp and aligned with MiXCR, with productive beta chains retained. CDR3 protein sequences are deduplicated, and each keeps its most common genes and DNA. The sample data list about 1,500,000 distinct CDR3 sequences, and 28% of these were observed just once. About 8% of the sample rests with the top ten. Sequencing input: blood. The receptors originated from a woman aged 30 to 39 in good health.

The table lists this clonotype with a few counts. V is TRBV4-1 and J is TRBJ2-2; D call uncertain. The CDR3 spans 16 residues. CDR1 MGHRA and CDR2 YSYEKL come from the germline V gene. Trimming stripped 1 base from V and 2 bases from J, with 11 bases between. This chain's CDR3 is CASSQGGGGNTGELFF. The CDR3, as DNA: TGCGCCAGCAGCCAAGGTGGCGGCGGAAACACCGGGGAGCTGTTTTTT.

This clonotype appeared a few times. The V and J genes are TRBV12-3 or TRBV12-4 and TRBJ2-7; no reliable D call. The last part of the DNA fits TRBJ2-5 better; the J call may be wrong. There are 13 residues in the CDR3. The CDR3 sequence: CASSLVRPETQYF. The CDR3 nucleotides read TGTGCCAGCAGTTTAGTACGGCCAGAGACCCAGTACTTC.

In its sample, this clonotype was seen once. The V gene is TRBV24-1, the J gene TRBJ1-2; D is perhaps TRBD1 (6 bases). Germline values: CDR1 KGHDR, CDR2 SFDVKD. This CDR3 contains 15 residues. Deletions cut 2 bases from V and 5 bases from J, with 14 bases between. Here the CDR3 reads CATSDSQLQGYGYTF. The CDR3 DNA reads TGTGCCACCAGTGATTCTCAATTACAGGGATATGGCTACACCTTC.

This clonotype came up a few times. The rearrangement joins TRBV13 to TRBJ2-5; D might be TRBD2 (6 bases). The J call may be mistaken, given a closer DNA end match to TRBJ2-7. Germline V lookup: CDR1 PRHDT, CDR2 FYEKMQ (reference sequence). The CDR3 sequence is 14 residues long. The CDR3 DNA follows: TGTGCCAGCAGCCTCCGACTAGAGATTAACGAGCAGTACTTC. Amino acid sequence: CASSLRLEINEQYF.

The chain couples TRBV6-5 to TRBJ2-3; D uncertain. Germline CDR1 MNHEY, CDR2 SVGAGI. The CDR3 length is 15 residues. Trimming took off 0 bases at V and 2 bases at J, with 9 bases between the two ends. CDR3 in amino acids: CASSYSIDVTDTQYF. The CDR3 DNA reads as TGTGCCAGCAGTTACTCGATCGACGTCACAGATACGCAGTATTTT.

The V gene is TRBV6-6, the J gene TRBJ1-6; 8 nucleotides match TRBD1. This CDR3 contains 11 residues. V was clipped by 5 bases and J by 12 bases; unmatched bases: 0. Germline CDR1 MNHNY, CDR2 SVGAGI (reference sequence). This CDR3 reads CASSTGGPLHF. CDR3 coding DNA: TGTGCCAGCAGTACAGGGGGACCCCTCCACTTT.

The CDR3: CSVEDLREAFF. Here the CDR3 DNA reads TGCAGCGTTGAAGATCTTAGAGAAGCTTTCTTT. The J gene is TRBJ1-1, the V gene TRBV29-1, with D unclear. There are 11 residues in the CDR3. Trimming removed 0 bases at V and 8 bases at J, with 7 bases between. Germline assignment: CDR1 SQVTM and CDR2 ANQGSEA. The entire variable domain, with the rest obtained from reference TRBV29-1 and TRBJ1-1, is as follows: SAVISQKPSRDICQRGTSLTIQCQVDSQVTMMFWYRQQPGQSLTLIATANQGSEATYESGFVIDKFPISRPNLTFSTLTVSNMSPEDSSIYLCSVEDLREAFFGQGTRLTVV.

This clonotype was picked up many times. The CDR3 region is CASREQGAGNIQYF. Here the CDR3 DNA reads TGCGCCAGCAGAGAACAGGGGGCTGGAAACATTCAGTACTTC. This sequence joins TRBV10-2 and TRBJ2-4; 9 bases agree with TRBD1. This CDR3 contains 14 residues. Germline CDR1 WSHSY, CDR2 SAAADI. The V segment lost 6 bases and the J segment 6 bases; nucleotides outside the gene matches: 6.

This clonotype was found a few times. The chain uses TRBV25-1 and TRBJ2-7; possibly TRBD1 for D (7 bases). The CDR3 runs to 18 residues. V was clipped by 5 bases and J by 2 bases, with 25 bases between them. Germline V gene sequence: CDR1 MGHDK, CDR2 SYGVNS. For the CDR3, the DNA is TGTGCCAGCAGTCCCCAGGGACAGTTCGGGGACTTTACCTACGAGCAGTACTTC. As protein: CASSPQGQFGDFTYEQYF.

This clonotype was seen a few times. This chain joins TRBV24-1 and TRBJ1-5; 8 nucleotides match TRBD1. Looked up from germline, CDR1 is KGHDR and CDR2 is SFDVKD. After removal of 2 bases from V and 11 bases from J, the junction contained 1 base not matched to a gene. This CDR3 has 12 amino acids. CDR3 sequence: CATSDWTGTQHF. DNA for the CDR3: TGTGCCACCAGTGATTGGACAGGGACCCAGCATTTT.

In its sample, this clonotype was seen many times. CDR3 amino acids: CASSLALQENTGELFF. The CDR3 nucleotides read TGTGCCAGCAGCTTGGCCCTACAGGAGAACACCGGGGAGCTGTTTTTT. The chain is built from TRBV5-6 and TRBJ2-2; a possible D gene is TRBD1 (5 bases). V lost 0 bases and J lost 1, with 10 bases in between. The CDR3 sequence is 16 residues long. The germline V gene encodes CDR1 SGHDT and CDR2 YYEEEE.

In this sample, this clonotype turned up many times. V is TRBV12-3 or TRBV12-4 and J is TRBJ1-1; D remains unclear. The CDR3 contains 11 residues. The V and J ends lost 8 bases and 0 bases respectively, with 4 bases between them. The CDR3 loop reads CASGLNTEAFF. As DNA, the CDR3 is TGTGCCAGCGGGTTGAACACTGAAGCTTTCTTT.

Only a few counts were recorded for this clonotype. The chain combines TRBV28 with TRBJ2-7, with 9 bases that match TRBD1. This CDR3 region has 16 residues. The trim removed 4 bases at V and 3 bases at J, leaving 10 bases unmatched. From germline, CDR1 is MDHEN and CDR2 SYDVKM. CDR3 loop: CASSSIGQGKGYEQYF. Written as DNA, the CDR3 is TGTGCCAGCAGTTCAATAGGACAGGGGAAAGGCTACGAGCAGTACTTC.

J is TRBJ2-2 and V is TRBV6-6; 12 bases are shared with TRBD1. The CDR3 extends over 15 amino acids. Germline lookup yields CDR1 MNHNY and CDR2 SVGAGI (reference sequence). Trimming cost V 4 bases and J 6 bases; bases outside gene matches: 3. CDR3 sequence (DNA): TGTGCCAGCAGTTCCGGGACAGGGGGCCCCGGGGAGCTGTTTTTT. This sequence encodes CASSSGTGGPGELFF.

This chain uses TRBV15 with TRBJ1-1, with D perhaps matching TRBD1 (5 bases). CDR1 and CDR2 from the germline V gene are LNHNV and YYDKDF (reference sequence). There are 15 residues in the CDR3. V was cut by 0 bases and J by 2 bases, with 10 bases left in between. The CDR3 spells CATSRDQDRNTEAFF. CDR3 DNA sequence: TGTGCCACCAGCAGAGATCAAGACAGAAACACTGAAGCTTTCTTT.

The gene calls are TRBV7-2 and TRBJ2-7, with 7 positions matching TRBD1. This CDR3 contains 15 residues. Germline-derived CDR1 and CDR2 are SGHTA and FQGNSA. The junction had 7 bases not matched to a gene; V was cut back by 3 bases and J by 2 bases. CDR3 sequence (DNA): TGTGCCAGCAGCTTCCAGGGGGAAAACGCCTACGAGCAGTACTTC. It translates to CASSFQGENAYEQYF.

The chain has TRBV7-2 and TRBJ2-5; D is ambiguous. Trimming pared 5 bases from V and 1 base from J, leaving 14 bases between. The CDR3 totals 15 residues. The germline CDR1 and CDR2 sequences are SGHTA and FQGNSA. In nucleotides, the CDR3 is TGTGCCAGCAGCCCTACCGCGATGGGCCAAGAGACCCAGTACTTC. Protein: CASSPTAMGQETQYF.

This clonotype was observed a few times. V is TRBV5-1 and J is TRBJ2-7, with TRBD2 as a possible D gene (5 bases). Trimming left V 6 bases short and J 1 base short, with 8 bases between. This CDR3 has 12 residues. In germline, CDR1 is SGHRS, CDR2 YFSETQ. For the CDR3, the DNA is TGCGCCAGCACGGGGATGTCCTACGAGCAGTACTTC. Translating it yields CASTGMSYEQYF.

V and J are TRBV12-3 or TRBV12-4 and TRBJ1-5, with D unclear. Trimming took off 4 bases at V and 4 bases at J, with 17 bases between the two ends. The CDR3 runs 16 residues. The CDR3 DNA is TGTGCCAGCAGTTCGTCCAGGTACACCCCAAATCAGCCCCAGCATTTT. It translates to CASSSSRYTPNQPQHF.

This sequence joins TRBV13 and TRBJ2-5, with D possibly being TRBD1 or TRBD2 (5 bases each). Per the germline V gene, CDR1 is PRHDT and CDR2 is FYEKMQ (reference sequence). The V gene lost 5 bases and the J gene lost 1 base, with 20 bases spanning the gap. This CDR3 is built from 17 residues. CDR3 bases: TGTGCCAGCAGCCGCCTCGGGGACGAAGGATTCCAAGAGACCCAGTACTTC. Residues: CASSRLGDEGFQETQYF.

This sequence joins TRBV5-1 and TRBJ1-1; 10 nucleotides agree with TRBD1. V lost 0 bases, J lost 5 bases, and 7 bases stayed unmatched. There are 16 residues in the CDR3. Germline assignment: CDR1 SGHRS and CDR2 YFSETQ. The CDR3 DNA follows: TGCGCCAGCAGCTTGGTGACAGGGGGCGCGGGTACTGAAGCTTTCTTT. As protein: CASSLVTGGAGTEAFF.